This T cell receptor (beta chain) was sequenced during a study of technical replicates of blood from a few donors. The CDR3 has 14 residues. Germline V CDR1 and CDR2: LNHDA, SQIVND (reference sequence). V dropped 5 bases and J dropped 3 bases, with 14 bases sitting between them. Libraries were prepared by immunoSEQ multiplex PCR; TCRdb keeps only in-frame clonotypes and omits some of them. Of 70,000 to 75,000 clones listed, around 95% were seen once; the top ten hold 0.25%. This sequence originates from a human donor in good health. What was sequenced was T cells isolated from PBMCs. V is TRBV19 and J is TRBJ2-7; TRBD2 is a possible D gene (5 bases). DNA of the CDR3: TGTGCCAGTAGTTTTACCCCGGGGATCTACGAGCAGTACTTC. Translating gives CASSFTPGIYEQYF. The complete variable domain, with remaining parts taken from reference TRBV19 and TRBJ2-7, reads DGGITQSPKYLFRKEGQNVTLSCEQNLNHDAMYWYRQDPGQGLRLIYYSQIVNDFQKGDIAEGYSVSREKKESFPLTVTSAQKNPTAFYLCASSFTPGIYEQYFGPGTRLTVT.